These 28 T cell receptor beta chains came from one sample sequenced in a study of T cells after yellow fever vaccination. TCRdb re-called the 5' RACE reads through MiXCR, storing one row per CDR3 protein. The repertoire holds approximately 300,000 distinct CDR3 sequences, with about 10% as singletons. The material sequenced was CD4+ T cells sorted from PBMCs, taken 45 days after the yellow fever booster vaccination. Every receptor here comes from a man aged 18 to 35 who received the YFV17D yellow fever vaccine.

J is TRBJ1-4 and V is TRBV12-3 or TRBV12-4; tentative D call: TRBD1 (5 bases). The CDR3 loop spans 13 amino acids. Trimming cost V 5 bases and J 8 bases, with 12 bases left between them. The CDR3 protein is CASSGHGTEKLFF. The CDR3 bases are TGTGCCAGCAGTGGGCATGGGACCGAAAAACTGTTTTTT.

The CDR3 DNA follows: TGTGCCAGCAGACTAGGTTGGGGGAGGCAGCCCCAGCATTTT. This encodes CASRLGWGRQPQHF. The V call is TRBV12-3 or TRBV12-4, the J call TRBJ1-5; possible D gene TRBD1, 5 bases. Trimming took off 6 bases at V and 7 bases at J, with 16 bases between the two ends. The CDR3 sequence is 14 residues long.

This clonotype was picked up a small number of times. The chain is built from TRBV27 and TRBJ2-1, with 12 nucleotides matching TRBD2. The J segment lost 8 bases and the V segment lost 7 bases, leaving 6 bases of the junction unmatched. The CDR3 contains 14 residues. Germline V gene data show CDR1 as MNHEY and CDR2 as SMNVEV (reference sequence). The CDR3: CASKGLAGGHEQFF. The CDR3 DNA reads as TGTGCCAGCAAGGGGCTAGCGGGGGGGCATGAGCAGTTCTTC.

The rearrangement uses TRBV2 and TRBJ1-2, with 8 bases matching TRBD1. Germline V gives CDR1 SNHLY, CDR2 FYNNEI. The CDR3 runs 14 residues. Losses at the gene ends were 7 bases for V and 4 bases for J; bases not matched to a gene: 8. CDR3 in amino acids: CASTPDREGYGYTF. The CDR3 coding sequence is TGTGCCAGCACCCCGGACAGGGAAGGCTATGGCTACACCTTC.

This clonotype was observed many times. The chain carries TRBV11-1 and TRBJ2-5; 10 bases agree with TRBD1. CDR3 length: 14 amino acids. The ends lost 7 bases at V and 4 bases at J; junction bases unmatched: 6. Germline values: CDR1 SGHAT, CDR2 FQDESV (reference sequence). The CDR3 DNA sequence: TGTGCCAGCAACTCCGGGACAGGGGTAGAGACCCAGTACTTC. It is translated as CASNSGTGVETQYF.

This clonotype has ten or more counts. J is TRBJ2-3 and V is TRBV20-1; the D is unclear. The germline gives CDR1 DFQATT, CDR2 SNEGSKA (reference sequence). The CDR3 is made up of 17 amino acids. V dropped 0 bases and J dropped 1 base, with 17 bases sitting between them. DNA of the CDR3: TGCAGTGCTAGAGACCCGGCGAGAGGCCCCGGCACAGATACGCAGTATTTT. It yields the protein CSARDPARGPGTDTQYF.

This clonotype was detected only once. The gene calls are TRBV18 and TRBJ1-4; 9 bases fit TRBD1. V shed 2 bases, J shed 0 bases, and the junction held 7 bases outside the gene matches. From germline, CDR1 is KGHSH and CDR2 LQKENI. The CDR3 loop spans 18 amino acids. The CDR3, as DNA: TGTGCCAGCTCACCAACAGGGGGCGATCTATCAACTAATGAAAAACTGTTTTTT. Its translation is CASSPTGGDLSTNEKLFF.

This clonotype was recorded a few times. CDR3 nucleotide sequence: TGTGCCAGCAGCCAAGACGGAATTGGGTTTTGCGCGGGGTACGAGCAGTACGTC. It specifies CASSQDGIGFCAGYEQYV. The V and J genes are TRBV3-2 and TRBJ2-7; the table's D gene call, TRBD2, was not cross checked with the DNA. TRBV3-2 is annotated as a pseudogene. This CDR3 comprises 18 residues.

The V call is TRBV7-2, the J call TRBJ2-5; 9 bases map to TRBD2. The germline V gene has CDR1 SGHTA and CDR2 FQGNSA. This CDR3 region has 17 residues. The V and J ends lost 2 bases and 1 base, in that order; junction bases with no gene match: 8. This chain's CDR3 is CASSLIGGGGPQETQYF. The DNA of the CDR3 is TGTGCCAGCAGCTTAATTGGCGGGGGGGGCCCCCAAGAGACCCAGTACTTC.

The chain links TRBV7-8 to TRBJ1-5; possible D gene TRBD1, 5 bases. In germline, CDR1 is SGHVS, CDR2 FQNEAQ. There are 17 residues in the CDR3. V was clipped by 4 bases and J by 7 bases, with 23 bases between them. DNA for the CDR3: TGTGCCAGCAGCTCATGGGACGGAGCAAAGCCTCGACAGCCCCAGCATTTT. Amino acids: CASSSWDGAKPRQPQHF.

This clonotype was picked up many times. CDR3: CSARRSVEHLNMNTEAFF. The CDR3 nucleotides are TGCAGTGCTAGAAGATCGGTGGAACACCTAAACATGAACACTGAAGCTTTCTTT. This chain uses TRBV20-1 with TRBJ1-1; D gene ambiguous. CDR1 is DFQATT, CDR2 SNEGSKA, per germline (reference sequence). CDR3 length: 18 residues. The V gene lost 2 bases and the J gene lost 0 bases, with 22 bases spanning the gap.

V and J are TRBV2 and TRBJ2-5; the D gene is possibly TRBD2 (5 bases). Germline V lookup: CDR1 SNHLY, CDR2 FYNNEI. Trimming stripped 4 bases from V and 7 bases from J, with 13 bases between. The CDR3 extends over 13 amino acids. The CDR3 sequence is CASSANPAGTQYF. The CDR3 DNA reads TGTGCCAGCAGTGCCAATCCCGCGGGGACCCAGTACTTC.

This clonotype was counted only a few times. J is TRBJ2-2 and V is TRBV19; D possibly corresponds to TRBD1 (5 bases). This CDR3 has 15 residues. The V gene lost 6 bases and the J gene lost 7 bases, with 18 bases spanning the gap. Looked up from germline, CDR1 is LNHDA and CDR2 is SQIVND (reference sequence). The CDR3 protein is CASRGLFQGDGELFF. CDR3 bases: TGTGCCAGTAGAGGATTATTCCAGGGCGACGGGGAGCTGTTTTTT.

This clonotype was picked up a small number of times. The V and J genes are TRBV7-9 and TRBJ1-6; no clear D gene. Trimming stripped 5 bases from V and 5 bases from J, with 7 bases between. Germline V lookup: CDR1 SEHNR, CDR2 FQNEAQ (reference sequence). The CDR3 sequence is 13 residues long. CDR3 amino acids: CASSARHNSPLHF. The CDR3 nucleotides are TGTGCCAGCAGCGCCCGGCATAATTCACCCCTCCACTTT.

This clonotype was seen more than once but under ten times. The chain couples TRBV5-6 to TRBJ2-7; D is unclear. Trimming took 0 bases from V and 2 from J, leaving 9 bases between them. The germline CDR1 and CDR2 sequences are SGHDT and YYEEEE. The CDR3 is 14 amino acids. As DNA, the CDR3 is TGTGCCAGCAGCTTGGCGGCTGGGACCTACGAGCAGTACGTC. Residues: CASSLAAGTYEQYV.

The V gene is TRBV20-1, the J gene TRBJ1-6, with TRBD1 identical over 7 bases. With V trimmed by 3 bases and J by 8 bases, 7 bases remained unmatched. Germline V gene lookup returns CDR1 DFQATT and CDR2 SNEGSKA (reference sequence). The CDR3 runs 14 residues. CDR3 loop: CSASRQGGDSPLHF. CDR3 nucleotide sequence: TGCAGTGCTAGCCGACAGGGAGGTGATTCACCCCTCCACTTT.

This chain joins TRBV5-1 and TRBJ2-5; no definite D call. V gave up 7 bases and J gave up 2 bases, with 15 bases separating them. The CDR3 totals 14 residues. Germline assignment: CDR1 SGHRS and CDR2 YFSETQ. This CDR3 is CASAVWATQETQYF. The DNA of the CDR3 is TGCGCCAGCGCCGTGTGGGCCACACAAGAGACCCAGTACTTC.

This clonotype was counted at least ten times. This chain links TRBV7-2 with TRBJ2-1, with D uncertain. CDR1 is SGHTA and CDR2 is FQGNSA in the germline V gene. The V end was cut by 2 bases, the J end by 3 bases, with 14 bases between. The CDR3 runs 16 residues. The DNA of the CDR3 is TGTGCCAGCAGCTTATTTGGTAGGCTCTACTACAATGAGCAGTTCTTC. This translates into CASSLFGRLYYNEQFF.

This clonotype was seen more than once but under ten times. This chain links TRBV18 with TRBJ2-6, with unresolved D. There are 18 residues in the CDR3. V was cut by 1 base and J by 0 bases, with 13 bases left in between. Per germline, CDR1 KGHSH and CDR2 LQKENI. The CDR3 DNA reads TGTGCCAGCTCACCACTACAGAGCTTCCCCTCTGGGGCCAACGTCCTGACTTTC. Its protein product is CASSPLQSFPSGANVLTF.

This clonotype has ten or more counts. This chain connects TRBV7-9 to TRBJ1-3; D call uncertain. V dropped 2 bases and J dropped 4 bases, with 6 bases sitting between them. The CDR3 extends over 13 amino acids. The germline V gene encodes CDR1 SEHNR and CDR2 FQNEAQ (reference sequence). The CDR3, as DNA: TGTGCCAGCAGCTTAAACCAGGGAAACACCATATATTTT. Protein product: CASSLNQGNTIYF.

The V and J genes are TRBV12-3 or TRBV12-4 and TRBJ1-5, with 10 bases fitting TRBD1. J lost 2 bases, V lost 6 bases, and 7 bases had no gene match. The CDR3 covers 16 residues. The chain's CDR3 is CASSRTGGYRNQPQHF. The DNA for the CDR3 is TGTGCCAGCAGCCGGACAGGGGGATACCGCAATCAGCCCCAGCATTTT.

This clonotype came up a few times. The chain is built from TRBV20-1 and TRBJ2-3, with TRBD2 identical over 9 bases. This CDR3 comprises 15 residues. Losses at the gene ends were 1 base for V and 5 bases for J; bases not matched to a gene: 7. CDR1 and CDR2 (germline): DFQATT, SNEGSKA (reference sequence). The CDR3 sequence: CSARVAGGPRDTQYF. CDR3 coding DNA: TGCAGTGCTAGAGTGGCGGGGGGGCCGAGAGATACGCAGTATTTT.

This clonotype turned up a few times. The chain links TRBV10-3 to TRBJ2-7, with 7 nucleotides matching TRBD1. Germline-derived CDR1 and CDR2 are ENHRY and SYGVKD. This CDR3 contains 13 residues. V gave up 5 bases and J gave up 6 bases; unmatched junction bases: 7. CDR3: CAISLTGSGEQYF. CDR3 DNA: TGTGCCATCAGTTTGACAGGGTCAGGCGAGCAGTACTTC.

This clonotype occurred many times. V is TRBV11-3 and J is TRBJ1-1; tentative D call: TRBD1 (6 bases). With 5 bases removed from V and 5 bases from J, the gap between germline ends came to 9 bases. There are 12 residues in the CDR3. Germline loops: CDR1 SGHNT, CDR2 YENEEA. The CDR3 DNA reads TGTGCCAGCAGCCCGGGGGCTACTGAAGCTTTCTTT. Its translation: CASSPGATEAFF.

This clonotype was counted a few times. The chain joins TRBV4-3 to TRBJ1-4; possibly TRBD1 for D (6 bases). CDR1 is LGHNA and CDR2 is YSLEER in the germline V gene. V shed 3 bases and J shed 5 bases, with 16 bases lying between them. This CDR3 is 16 amino acids long. The CDR3 nucleotides are TGCGCCAGCAGCCACGGGGGGCTTAGCGCCAATGAAAAACTGTTTTTT. As protein: CASSHGGLSANEKLFF.

This clonotype occurred once. The chain uses TRBV6-1 and TRBJ2-3; TRBD1 agrees at 7 bases. This CDR3 spans 14 amino acids. Germline CDR1 MNHNS, CDR2 SASEGT. V lost 8 bases, J lost 4 bases, and 9 bases stayed unmatched. CDR3 DNA: TGTGCCAGCCGGGAAGACAGGGCTGCAGATACGCAGTATTTT. It translates to CASREDRAADTQYF.

The table lists this clonotype with a few counts. This sequence joins TRBV6-6 and TRBJ2-6; the match to TRBD1 covers 9 bases. J lost 3 bases, V lost 5 bases, and 5 bases had no gene match. The CDR3 runs to 16 residues. Germline CDR1 is MNHNY and CDR2 is SVGAGI (reference sequence). The CDR3 nucleotides are TGTGCCAGCAGTAGACAGGGGGTGGGTGGGGCCAACGTCCTGACTTTC. This codes for CASSRQGVGGANVLTF.

The chain carries TRBV7-2 and TRBJ1-6, with TRBD1 matching over 7 bases. With V trimmed by 0 bases and J by 4 bases, 6 bases remained unmatched. Germline loops: CDR1 SGHTA, CDR2 FQGNSA. The CDR3 has 17 residues. The CDR3 sequence is CASSLAYGQDYNSPLHF. CDR3 DNA sequence: TGTGCCAGCAGCTTAGCGTACGGACAGGATTATAATTCACCCCTCCACTTT.